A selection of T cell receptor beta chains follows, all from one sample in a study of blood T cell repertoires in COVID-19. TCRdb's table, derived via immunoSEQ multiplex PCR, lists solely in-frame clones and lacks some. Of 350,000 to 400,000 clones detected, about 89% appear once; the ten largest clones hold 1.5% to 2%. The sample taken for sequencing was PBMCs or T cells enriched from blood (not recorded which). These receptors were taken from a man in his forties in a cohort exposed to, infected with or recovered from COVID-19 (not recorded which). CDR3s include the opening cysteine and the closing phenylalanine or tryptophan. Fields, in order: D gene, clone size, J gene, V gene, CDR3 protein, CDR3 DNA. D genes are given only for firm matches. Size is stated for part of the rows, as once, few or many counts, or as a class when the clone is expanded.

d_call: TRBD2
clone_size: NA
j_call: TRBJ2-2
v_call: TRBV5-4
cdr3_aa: CASSLGGLAGNTGELFF
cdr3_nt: TGTGCCAGCAGCTTGGGAGGTCTAGCGGGAAACACCGGGGAGCTGTTTTTT

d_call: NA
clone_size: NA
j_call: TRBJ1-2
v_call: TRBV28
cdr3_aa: CASSFEQGHLKF
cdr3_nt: TGTGCCAGCAGTTTCGAGCAGGGCCACCTCAAGTTC

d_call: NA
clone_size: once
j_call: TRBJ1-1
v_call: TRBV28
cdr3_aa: CASSTPQGLMSTEAFF
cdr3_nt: TGTGCCAGCAGTACCCCCCAGGGACTAATGAGCACTGAAGCTTTCTTT

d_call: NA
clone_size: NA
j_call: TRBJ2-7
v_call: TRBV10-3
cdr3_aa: CAIGTGPTTYEQYF
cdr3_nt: TGTGCCATCGGAACAGGTCCCACGACCTACGAGCAGTACTTC

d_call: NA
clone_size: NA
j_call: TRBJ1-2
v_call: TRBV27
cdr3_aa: CASSPQGANYGYTF
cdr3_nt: TGTGCCAGCAGTCCGCAGGGTGCTAACTATGGCTACACCTTC

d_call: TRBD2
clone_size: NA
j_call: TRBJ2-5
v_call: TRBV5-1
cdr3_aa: CASSSGTSGRQTQYF
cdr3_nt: TGCGCCAGCAGCTCTGGGACTAGCGGGAGGCAGACCCAGTACTTC

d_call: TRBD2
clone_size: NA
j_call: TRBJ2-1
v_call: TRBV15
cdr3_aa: CATSSYGTSGSLEQFF
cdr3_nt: TGTGCCACCAGCTCCTACGGGACTAGCGGGAGTCTTGAGCAGTTCTTC

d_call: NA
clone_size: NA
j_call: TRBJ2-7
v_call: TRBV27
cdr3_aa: CASSLRRGYEQYF
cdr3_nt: TGTGCCAGCAGTTTACGCAGGGGCTACGAGCAGTACTTC

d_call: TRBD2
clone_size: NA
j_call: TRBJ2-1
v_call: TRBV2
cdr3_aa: CARRSWETSGDNEQFF
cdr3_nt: TGTGCCAGACGAAGTTGGGAGACTAGCGGGGACAATGAGCAGTTCTTC

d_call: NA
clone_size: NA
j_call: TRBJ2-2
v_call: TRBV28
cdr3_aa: CASTQANTGELFF
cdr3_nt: TGTGCCAGCACACAGGCTAACACCGGGGAGCTGTTTTTT

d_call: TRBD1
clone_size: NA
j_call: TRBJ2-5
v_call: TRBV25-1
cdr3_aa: CASSEPGQGRVGVGTQYF
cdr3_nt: TGTGCCAGCAGTGAACCAGGACAGGGCCGGGTAGGAGTGGGGACCCAGTACTTC

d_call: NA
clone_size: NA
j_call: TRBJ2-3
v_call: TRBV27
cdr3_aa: CASGGQSTQYF
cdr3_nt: TGTGCCAGCGGAGGACAGAGTACGCAGTATTTT

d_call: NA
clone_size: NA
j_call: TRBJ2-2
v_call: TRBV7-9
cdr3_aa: CASSLLGHATGELFF
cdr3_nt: TGTGCCAGCAGCTTATTGGGACACGCCACCGGGGAGCTGTTTTTT

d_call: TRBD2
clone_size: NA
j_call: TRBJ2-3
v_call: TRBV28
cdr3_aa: CASSPQRDGSDTQYF
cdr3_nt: TGTGCCAGCAGTCCCCAGCGGGATGGTTCAGATACGCAGTATTTT

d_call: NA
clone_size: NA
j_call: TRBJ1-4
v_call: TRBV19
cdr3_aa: CASMGGIPTNEKLFF
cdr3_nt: TGTGCCAGTATGGGCGGGATCCCAACTAATGAAAAACTGTTTTTT

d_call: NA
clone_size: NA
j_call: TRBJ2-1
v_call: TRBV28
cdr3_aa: CASSLIRESSYNEQFF
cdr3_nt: TGTGCCAGCAGTTTAATCCGGGAGAGCTCCTACAATGAGCAGTTCTTC

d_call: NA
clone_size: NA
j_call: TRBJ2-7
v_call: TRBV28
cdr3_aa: CASIEQRSSYEQYF
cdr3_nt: TGTGCCAGCATTGAGCAAAGGAGCTCCTACGAGCAGTACTTC

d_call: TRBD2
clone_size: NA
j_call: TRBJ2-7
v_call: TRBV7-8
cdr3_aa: CASIPGLAGGIGVYEQYF
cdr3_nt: TGTGCCAGCATCCCCGGACTAGCGGGAGGAATTGGGGTCTACGAGCAGTACTTC

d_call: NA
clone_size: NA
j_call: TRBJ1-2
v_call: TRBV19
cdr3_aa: CASSIGRNYGYTF
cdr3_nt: TGTGCCAGTAGTATAGGCCGGAACTATGGCTACACCTTC

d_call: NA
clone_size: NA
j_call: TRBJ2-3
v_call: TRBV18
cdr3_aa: CASSPAIRNTDTQYF
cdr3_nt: TGTGCCAGCTCACCCGCGATCAGGAACACAGATACGCAGTATTTT

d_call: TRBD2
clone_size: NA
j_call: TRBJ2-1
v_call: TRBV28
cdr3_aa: CASRQAGLAGNEQFF
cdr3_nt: TGTGCCAGCAGGCAAGCGGGACTAGCGGGAAATGAGCAGTTCTTC

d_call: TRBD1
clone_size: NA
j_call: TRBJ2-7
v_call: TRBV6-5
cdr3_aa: CATQPGGLSYEQYF
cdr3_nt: TGTGCCACCCAACCAGGGGGCTTGAGCTACGAGCAGTACTTC

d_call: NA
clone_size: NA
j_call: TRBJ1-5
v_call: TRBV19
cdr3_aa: CASRYPGTPNQPQHF
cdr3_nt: TGTGCCAGTAGATATCCCGGGACACCCAATCAGCCCCAGCATTTT

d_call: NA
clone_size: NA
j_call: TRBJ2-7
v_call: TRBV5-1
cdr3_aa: CASSPPRWLVPYEQYF
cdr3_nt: TGCGCCAGCAGCCCCCCGCGGTGGTTGGTACCCTACGAGCAGTACTTC

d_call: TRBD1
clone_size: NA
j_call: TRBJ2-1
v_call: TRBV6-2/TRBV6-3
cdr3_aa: CASSYSGRDRQYNEQFF
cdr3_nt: TGTGCCAGCAGTTACTCGGGGCGGGACAGGCAATACAATGAGCAGTTCTTC

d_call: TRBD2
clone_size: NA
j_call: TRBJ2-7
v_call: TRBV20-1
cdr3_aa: CSASRSWASGSYEQYF
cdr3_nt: TGCAGTGCTAGTAGATCATGGGCTAGCGGGTCCTACGAGCAGTACTTC

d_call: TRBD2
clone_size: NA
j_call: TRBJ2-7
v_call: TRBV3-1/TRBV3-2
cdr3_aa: CASSRAGGISQYF
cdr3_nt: TGTGCCAGCAGCCGAGCGGGAGGGATTTCGCAGTACTTC

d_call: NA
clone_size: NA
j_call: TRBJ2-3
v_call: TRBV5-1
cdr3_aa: CASSLAGGDTQYF
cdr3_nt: TGCGCCAGCAGCTTGGCCGGCGGAGATACGCAGTATTTT